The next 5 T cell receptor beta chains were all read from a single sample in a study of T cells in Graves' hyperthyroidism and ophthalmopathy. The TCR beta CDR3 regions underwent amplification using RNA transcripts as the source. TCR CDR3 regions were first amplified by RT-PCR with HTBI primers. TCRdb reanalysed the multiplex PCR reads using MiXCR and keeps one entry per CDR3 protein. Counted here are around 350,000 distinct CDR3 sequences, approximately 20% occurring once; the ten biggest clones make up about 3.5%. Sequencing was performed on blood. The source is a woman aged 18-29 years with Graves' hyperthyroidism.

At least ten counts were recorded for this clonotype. The CDR3 DNA reads as TGTGCCAGCAGTTCATTAACAGGGGCTGGGGCCAACGTCCTGACTTTC. This gives the protein CASSSLTGAGANVLTF. V and J are TRBV28 and TRBJ2-6; TRBD1 agrees at 7 bases. The V segment lost 4 bases and the J segment 2 bases; nucleotides outside the gene matches: 5. The germline CDR1 and CDR2 sequences are MDHEN and SYDVKM. This CDR3 spans 16 amino acids.

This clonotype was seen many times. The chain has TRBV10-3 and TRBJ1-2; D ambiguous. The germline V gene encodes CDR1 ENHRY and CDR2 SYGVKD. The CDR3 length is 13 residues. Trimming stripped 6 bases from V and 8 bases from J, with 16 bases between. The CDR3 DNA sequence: TGTGCCATCAGGGAAGGCGGGGTCCGAGGCTACACCTTC. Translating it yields CAIREGGVRGYTF.

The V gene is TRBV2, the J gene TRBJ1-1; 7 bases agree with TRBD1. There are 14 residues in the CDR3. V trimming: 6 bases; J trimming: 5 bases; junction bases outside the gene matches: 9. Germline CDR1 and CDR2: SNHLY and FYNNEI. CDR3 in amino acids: CASRGTGAATEAFF. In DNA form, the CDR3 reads TGTGCCAGCAGGGGCACAGGGGCGGCGACTGAAGCTTTCTTT.

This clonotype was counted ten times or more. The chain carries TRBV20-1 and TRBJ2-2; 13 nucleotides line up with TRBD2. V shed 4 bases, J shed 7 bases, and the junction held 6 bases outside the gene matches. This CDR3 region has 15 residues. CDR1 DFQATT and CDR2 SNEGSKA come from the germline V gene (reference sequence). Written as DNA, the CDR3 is TGCAGTGCTACGGGGGGACTAGCGGGGAACGGGGAGCTGTTTTTT. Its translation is CSATGGLAGNGELFF.

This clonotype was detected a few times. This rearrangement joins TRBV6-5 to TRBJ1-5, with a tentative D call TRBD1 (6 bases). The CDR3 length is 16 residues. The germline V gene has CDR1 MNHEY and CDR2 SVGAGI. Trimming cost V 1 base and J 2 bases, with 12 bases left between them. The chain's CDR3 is CASSYFGGPGNQPQHF. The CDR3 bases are TGTGCCAGCAGTTACTTTGGGGGCCCGGGCAATCAGCCCCAGCATTTT.